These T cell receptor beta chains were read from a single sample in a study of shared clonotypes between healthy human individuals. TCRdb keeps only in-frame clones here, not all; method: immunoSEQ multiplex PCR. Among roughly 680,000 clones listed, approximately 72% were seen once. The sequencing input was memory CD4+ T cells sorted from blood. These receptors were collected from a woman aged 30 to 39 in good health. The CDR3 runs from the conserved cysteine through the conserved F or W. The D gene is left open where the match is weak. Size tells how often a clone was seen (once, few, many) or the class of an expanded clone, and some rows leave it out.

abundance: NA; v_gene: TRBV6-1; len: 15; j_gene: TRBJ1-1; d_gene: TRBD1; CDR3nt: TGTGCCAGCAGCGCCGGGACAGGGAGTGGAAGGGGAGCTTTCTTT; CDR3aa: CASSAGTGSGRGAFF
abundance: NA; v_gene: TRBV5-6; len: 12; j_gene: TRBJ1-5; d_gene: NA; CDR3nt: TGTGCCAGCAGCCCTCCTAATCCGCCCCAGCATTTT; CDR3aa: CASSPPNPPQHF
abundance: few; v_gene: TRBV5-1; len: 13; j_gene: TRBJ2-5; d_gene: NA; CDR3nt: TGCGCCAGCAGCTTGGTGGGCGGGGAGACCCAGTACTTC; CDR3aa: CASSLVGGETQYF
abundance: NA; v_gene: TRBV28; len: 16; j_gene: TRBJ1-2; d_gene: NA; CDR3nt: TGTGCCAGCAGCTCCTACGGACGGATCAGCAACTATGGCTACACCTTC; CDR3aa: CASSSYGRISNYGYTF
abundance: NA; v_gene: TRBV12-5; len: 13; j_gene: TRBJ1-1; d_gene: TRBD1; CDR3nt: TGTGCTGTTACCCGGACAGGGGGGACTGAAGCTTTCTTT; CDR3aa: CAVTRTGGTEAFF
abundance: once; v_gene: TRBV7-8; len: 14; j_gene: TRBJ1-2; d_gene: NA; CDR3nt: TGTGCCAGCAGCTTACAGTCCGGACGCGCTGGCTACACCTTC; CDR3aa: CASSLQSGRAGYTF
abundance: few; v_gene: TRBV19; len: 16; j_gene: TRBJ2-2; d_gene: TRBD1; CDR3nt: TGTGCCAGTATGGACAGGGGGCGCGCCTTCTCCGGGGAGCTGTTTTTT; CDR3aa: CASMDRGRAFSGELFF
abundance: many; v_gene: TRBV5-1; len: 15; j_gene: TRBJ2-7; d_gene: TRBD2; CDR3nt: TGCGCCAGCAGCTTGGCTGGGACTAGTCCCTACGAGCAGTACTTC; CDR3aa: CASSLAGTSPYEQYF
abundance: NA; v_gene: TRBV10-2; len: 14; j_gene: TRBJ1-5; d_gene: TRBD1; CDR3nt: TGCGCCAGCAGTGAGACAGGGGGGGCTCAGCCCCAGCATTTT; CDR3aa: CASSETGGAQPQHF
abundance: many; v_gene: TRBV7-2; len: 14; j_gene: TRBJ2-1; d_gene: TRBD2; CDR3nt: TGTGCCAGCAGCTTGACTAGCATCTACAATGAGCAGTTCTTC; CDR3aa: CASSLTSIYNEQFF
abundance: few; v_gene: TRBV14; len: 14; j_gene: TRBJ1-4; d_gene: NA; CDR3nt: TGTGCCAGCAGCCCTGCCGGGTTAGGTGAAAAACTGTTTTTT; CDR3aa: CASSPAGLGEKLFF
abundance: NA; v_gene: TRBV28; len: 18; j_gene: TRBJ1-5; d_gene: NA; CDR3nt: TGTGCCAGCAGCCGGGACCCTAGGCGATTTTCTAGCAATCAGCCCCAGCATTTT; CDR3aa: CASSRDPRRFSSNQPQHF
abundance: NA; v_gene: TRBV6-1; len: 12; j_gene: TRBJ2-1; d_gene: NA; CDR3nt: TGTGCCAGCAGTGAATTACGGAATGAGCAGTTCTTC; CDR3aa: CASSELRNEQFF
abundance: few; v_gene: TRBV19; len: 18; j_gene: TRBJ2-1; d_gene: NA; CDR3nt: TGTGCCAGTAGTATAGATCAGGACCTAGCTGGCTCCTACAATGAGCAGTTCTTC; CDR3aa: CASSIDQDLAGSYNEQFF
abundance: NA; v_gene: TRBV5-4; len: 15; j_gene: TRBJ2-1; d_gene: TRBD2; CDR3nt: TGTGCCAGCAGCTTCGAGCGGGAAGGCTACAATGAGCAGTTCTTC; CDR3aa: CASSFEREGYNEQFF
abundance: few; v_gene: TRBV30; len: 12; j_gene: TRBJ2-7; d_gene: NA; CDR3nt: TGTGCCTGTAAGACAGACACCTACGAGCAGTACTTC; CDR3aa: CACKTDTYEQYF
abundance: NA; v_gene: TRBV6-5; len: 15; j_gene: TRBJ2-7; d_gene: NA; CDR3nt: TGTGCCAGCAGTTACGGCGGTACGAGCTCCTACGAGCAGTACTTC; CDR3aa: CASSYGGTSSYEQYF
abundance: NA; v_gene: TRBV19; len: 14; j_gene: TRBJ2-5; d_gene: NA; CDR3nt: TGTGCCAGTAGTATTCAAGGGGCTAAGGAGACCCAGTACTTC; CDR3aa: CASSIQGAKETQYF
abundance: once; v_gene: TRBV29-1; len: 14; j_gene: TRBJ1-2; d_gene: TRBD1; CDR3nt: TGCAGCGTGGGACAGGGGGCCAATAACTATGGCTACACCTTC; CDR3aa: CSVGQGANNYGYTF
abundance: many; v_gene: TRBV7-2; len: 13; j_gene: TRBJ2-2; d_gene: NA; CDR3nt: TGTGCCAGCAGCCCCGGGTACGCCGGGGAGCTGTTTTTT; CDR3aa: CASSPGYAGELFF
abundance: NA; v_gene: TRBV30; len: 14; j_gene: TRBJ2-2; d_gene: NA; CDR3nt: TGTGCCTGGAGAGGAGCAGGGAACACCGGGGAGCTGTTTTTT; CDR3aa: CAWRGAGNTGELFF
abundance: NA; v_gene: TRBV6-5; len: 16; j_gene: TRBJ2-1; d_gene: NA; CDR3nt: TGTGCCAGCAGTTACTCGTCTGGGGGAGAACACAATGAGCAGTTCTTC; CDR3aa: CASSYSSGGEHNEQFF
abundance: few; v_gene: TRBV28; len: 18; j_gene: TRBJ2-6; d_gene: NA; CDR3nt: TGTGCCAGCAGCACCGTGCGGAACTTTTACTCTGGGGCCAACGTCCTGACTTTC; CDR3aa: CASSTVRNFYSGANVLTF
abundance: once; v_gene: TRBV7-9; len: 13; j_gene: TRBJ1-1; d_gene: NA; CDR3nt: TGTGCCAGCAGCTTCCGCGAGAACACTGAAGCTTTCTTT; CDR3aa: CASSFRENTEAFF
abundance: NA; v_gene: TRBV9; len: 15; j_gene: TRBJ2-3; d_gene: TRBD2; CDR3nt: TGTGCCAGCAGCAGACTAGCGGGAGTGCAAGATACGCAGTATTTT; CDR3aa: CASSRLAGVQDTQYF
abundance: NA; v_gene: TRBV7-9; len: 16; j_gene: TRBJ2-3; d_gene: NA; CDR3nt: TGTGCCAGCAGCTTCCAGAGACAGGCCCGGTTAGATACGCAGTATTTT; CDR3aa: CASSFQRQARLDTQYF
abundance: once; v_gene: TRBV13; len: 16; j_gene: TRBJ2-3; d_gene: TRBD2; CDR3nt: TGTGCCAGCAGCAGGCTTGCGGGAGGCCGCACAGATACGCAGTATTTT; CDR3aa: CASSRLAGGRTDTQYF
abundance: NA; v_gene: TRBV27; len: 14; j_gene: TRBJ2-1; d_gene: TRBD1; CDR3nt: TGTGCCAGCAGTATCCGGGACAGACGCAATGAGCAGTTCTTC; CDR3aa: CASSIRDRRNEQFF
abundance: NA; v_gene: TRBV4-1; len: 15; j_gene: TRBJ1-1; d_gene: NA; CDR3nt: TGCGCCAGCAGCCAAGGATTGGAAAGGAACACTGAAGCTTTCTTT; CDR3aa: CASSQGLERNTEAFF
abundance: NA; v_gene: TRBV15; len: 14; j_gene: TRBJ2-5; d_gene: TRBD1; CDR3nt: TGTGCCACCAGCAAAGGACAGGGGGGAGAGACCCAGTACTTC; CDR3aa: CATSKGQGGETQYF
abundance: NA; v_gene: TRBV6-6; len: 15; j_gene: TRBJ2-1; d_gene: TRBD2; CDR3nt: TGTGCCAGCAGTCTTACTAGCGGGAGTAGTAATGAGCAGTTCTTC; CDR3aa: CASSLTSGSSNEQFF
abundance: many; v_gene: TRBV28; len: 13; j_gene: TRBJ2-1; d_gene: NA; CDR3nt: TGTGCCAGCAGTAATCGGGGAAGTAATGAGCAGTTCTTC; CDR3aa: CASSNRGSNEQFF
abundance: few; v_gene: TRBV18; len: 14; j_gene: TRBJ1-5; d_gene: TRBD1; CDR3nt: TGTGCCAGCTCACCCGGACAGGGTGATCAGCCCCAGCATTTT; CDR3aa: CASSPGQGDQPQHF
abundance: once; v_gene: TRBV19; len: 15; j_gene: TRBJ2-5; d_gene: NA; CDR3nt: TGTGCCAGTAGTATACTCGGGCAGGGTGGAAAGACCCAGTACTTC; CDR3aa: CASSILGQGGKTQYF
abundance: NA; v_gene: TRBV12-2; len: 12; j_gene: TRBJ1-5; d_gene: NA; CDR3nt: TGTGCAAGTCCGCGGCCCCGAGGGGCGAGGGATTTT; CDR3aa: CASPRPRGARDF
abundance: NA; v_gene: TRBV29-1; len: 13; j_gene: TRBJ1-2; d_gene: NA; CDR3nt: TGCAGCGGGGGGACCGGCGATTTCAATGGCTACACCTTC; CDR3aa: CSGGTGDFNGYTF
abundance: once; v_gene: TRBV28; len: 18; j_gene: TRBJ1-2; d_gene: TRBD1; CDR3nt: TGTGCCAGCAGTTCGTCCGGGACAGGCCGCCTTAGGAACTATGGCTACACCTTC; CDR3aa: CASSSSGTGRLRNYGYTF
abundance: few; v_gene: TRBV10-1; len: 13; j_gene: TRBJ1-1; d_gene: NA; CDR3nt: TGCGCCAGCAGTGAGCGGGGGAACACTGAAGCTTTCTTT; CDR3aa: CASSERGNTEAFF
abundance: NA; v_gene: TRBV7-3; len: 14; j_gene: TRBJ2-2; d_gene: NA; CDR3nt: TGTGCCAGCAGCTTCAACTCGAACACCGGGGAGCTGTTTTTT; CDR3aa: CASSFNSNTGELFF
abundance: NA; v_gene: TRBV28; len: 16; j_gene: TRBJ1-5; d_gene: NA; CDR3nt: TGTGCCAGCAGTTTTCAAGGGACGGGCATCAATCAGCCCCAGCATTTT; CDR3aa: CASSFQGTGINQPQHF
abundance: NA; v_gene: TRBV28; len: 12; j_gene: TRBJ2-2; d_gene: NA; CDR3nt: TGTGCCAGCACCTATAGGAGGGGGCAACTGTTTTTT; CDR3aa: CASTYRRGQLFF